This TCR beta chain is from a study of blood T cell repertoires in COVID-19. Study at large: Sites in the United States, Italy and Spain provided acute and convalescent COVID-19 samples.

This CDR3 is built from 14 residues. V dropped 6 bases and J dropped 0 bases, with 11 bases sitting between them. Germline V gene data show CDR1 as MDHEN and CDR2 as SYDVKM. In the authors' workflow: Nucleated cell counts were estimated from reference gene primer amplification. Profiled with immunoSEQ multiplex PCR; TCRdb holds only in-frame clones, not every one. V and J calls and clone size come straight from that table; D and trimming were deduced from the DNA. Of about 170,000 clones in the sample, about 85% are singletons; the top ten hold about 1.2%. The chain is built from TRBV28 and TRBJ1-1; the D gene is possibly TRBD1 (5 bases). This TCR was sampled from a man aged 55-75 years who had recovered from COVID-19. Specimen: peripheral blood. The CDR3 reads CASRKGLMNTEAFF. The CDR3, as DNA: TGTGCCAGCAGGAAGGGACTGATGAACACTGAAGCTTTCTTT.